This is a list of T cell receptor beta chains from one sample in a study of a mutant IDH1 vaccine in newly diagnosed glioma. The repertoire was sequenced with immunoSEQ multiplex PCR; TCRdb's copy has only in-frame clones and lacks some. This sample carries about 33,000 clones, 88% of them seen once, and the ten largest clones take around 5%. This specimen consisted of PBMCs, obtained from a glioma patient treated with radiotherapy, temozolomide or both. These receptors originate from a woman aged 40 to 49 with glioma. Each CDR3 is given with its conserved first and last residue. Each record gives: clone size, D gene, CDR3 length, J gene, V gene, CDR3 DNA, CDR3 protein. A D gene is named only where the DNA matches it firmly. Size tells how often a clone was seen (once, few, many) or the class of an expanded clone, and some rows leave it out.

>NA|NA|15|TRBJ1-1|TRBV18
TGTGCCAGCTCACCAGGGGGGTTGGAGAACACTGAAGCTTTCTTT
CASSPGGLENTEAFF
>NA|NA|15|TRBJ2-1|TRBV5-8
TGTGCCAGCAGTCTCACACGGTGGGGGTCCAATGAGCAGTTCTTC
CASSLTRWGSNEQFF
>NA|NA|17|TRBJ1-1|TRBV25-1
TGTGCCAGCAGTCCCCCCCCCGGGGCAGGCCGACTTAATGGAGCTTTCTTT
CASSPPPGAGRLNGAFF
>NA|NA|14|TRBJ1-2|TRBV13
TGTGCCAGCAGCTCCCGGGACGGGAACTATGGCTACACCTTC
CASSSRDGNYGYTF
>NA|TRBD2|13|TRBJ2-5|TRBV29-1
TGCAGCGTTTTAGCGGGGCCCCAAGAGACCCAGTACTTC
CSVLAGPQETQYF
>NA|NA|15|TRBJ1-1|TRBV28
TGTGCCAGCAGCTATGCGGTCCAATCAAACACTGAAGCTTTCTTT
CASSYAVQSNTEAFF
>NA|NA|12|TRBJ1-5|TRBV28
TGTGCCAGCAGGGAAGGGGGTCAGCCCCAGCATTTT
CASREGGQPQHF
>NA|NA|14|TRBJ1-2|TRBV18
TGTGCCAGCTCACCTACCTCGGGGGCGGATGGCTACACCTTC
CASSPTSGADGYTF
>NA|NA|12|TRBJ2-7|TRBV7-9
TGTGCCAGCAGCTTAGAATGGCACGAGCAGTACTTC
CASSLEWHEQYF
>NA|NA|15|TRBJ1-4|TRBV19
TGTGCCAGTAGTTCCCAGTCAGCAACTAATGAAAAACTGTTTTTT
CASSSQSATNEKLFF
>NA|TRBD2|16|TRBJ2-1|TRBV14
TGTGCCAGCAGCCAAGAATGGGAGGGCTCCTACAATGAGCAGTTCTTC
CASSQEWEGSYNEQFF
>NA|NA|17|TRBJ2-1|TRBV4-1
TGCGCCAGCAGCCAAGTTCGGCTGGAGACGACCTACAATGAGCAGTTCTTC
CASSQVRLETTYNEQFF
>NA|TRBD1|16|TRBJ1-3|TRBV25-1
TGTGCCAGCAGTGAAGCAGGGGGCCCGGGGGGAAACACCATATATTTT
CASSEAGGPGGNTIYF
>NA|TRBD2|15|TRBJ2-1|TRBV9
TGTGCCAGCAGCAGGGGACTAGCGGCCGACAATGAGCAGTTCTTC
CASSRGLAADNEQFF
>NA|NA|14|TRBJ1-3|TRBV7-9
TGTGCCAGCAGCTTCGACAGAAGTCGCGACACCATATATTTT
CASSFDRSRDTIYF
>NA|TRBD1|16|TRBJ1-3|TRBV7-3
TGTGCCAGCAGCTTACAACAGGGGTTTTCTGGAAACACCATATATTTT
CASSLQQGFSGNTIYF
>NA|TRBD2|16|TRBJ2-2|TRBV9
TGTGCCAGCAGCCCTACTAGCGGGAGGGACACCGGGGAGCTGTTTTTT
CASSPTSGRDTGELFF
>NA|NA|19|TRBJ2-2|TRBV10-3
TGTGCCATCAGTAACCGGGACTGGTCCAAACCCGCGAACACCGGGGAGCTGTTTTTT
CAISNRDWSKPANTGELFF
>once|TRBD2|15|TRBJ2-5|TRBV9
TGTGCCAGCAGCGTAGTAGCTAGCGGGATGGAGACCCAGTACTTC
CASSVVASGMETQYF
>NA|NA|15|TRBJ1-2|TRBV7-8
TGTGCCAGCAGCTTTAGGCGGCCGGGACTCTATGGCTACACCTTC
CASSFRRPGLYGYTF
>NA|NA|15|TRBJ2-7|TRBV7-2
TGTGCCAGCAGCGTTGAATTAGCCAATTCTTACGAGCAGTACTTC
CASSVELANSYEQYF
>once|TRBD2|14|TRBJ2-5|TRBV6-6
TGTGCCAGCAGTACTCGACTAGCGGGAGAGACCCAGTACTTC
CASSTRLAGETQYF
>NA|TRBD2|16|TRBJ2-5|TRBV5-1
TGCGCCAGCAGCTTGAAGGTAGCGGGCCTCCAAGAGACCCAGTACTTC
CASSLKVAGLQETQYF